Listed below are T cell receptor beta chains from one sample, sequenced in a study of blood T cell repertoires in COVID-19. Produced via immunoSEQ multiplex PCR; TCRdb's table is partial and in-frame only. This table holds fewer than 350,000 clones, 65% to 90% found once. Source material: PBMCs or T cells enriched from blood (not recorded which). The receptors originated from a woman aged 40 to 50 with acute COVID-19. Both conserved end residues are part of each CDR3. A D gene is named only where the DNA matches it firmly. Clone sizes are given selectively: once, few, many, or a class where the clone is expanded.

abundance: once
j_gene: TRBJ1-5
d_gene: .
len: 13
v_gene: TRBV12-3/TRBV12-4
CDR3aa: CASRGQGIQPQHF
CDR3nt: TGTGCCAGCAGGGGCCAGGGGATTCAGCCCCAGCATTTT

abundance: .
j_gene: TRBJ1-4
d_gene: .
len: 16
v_gene: TRBV18
CDR3aa: CASSPVSAGQGEKLFF
CDR3nt: TGTGCCAGCTCACCAGTTTCGGCAGGGCAAGGGGAAAAACTGTTTTTT

abundance: .
j_gene: TRBJ2-5
d_gene: TRBD2
len: 15
v_gene: TRBV6-5
CDR3aa: CASSYSGLVGETQYF
CDR3nt: TGTGCCAGCAGTTACTCGGGACTAGTTGGCGAGACCCAGTACTTC

abundance: .
j_gene: TRBJ2-2
d_gene: .
len: 15
v_gene: TRBV9
CDR3aa: CASSATTGPTGELFF
CDR3nt: TGTGCCAGCAGCGCCACCACAGGGCCCACCGGGGAGCTGTTTTTT

abundance: .
j_gene: TRBJ2-2
d_gene: .
len: 15
v_gene: TRBV28
CDR3aa: CASSSGTKNTGELFF
CDR3nt: TGTGCCAGCAGTTCCGGGACAAAGAACACCGGGGAGCTGTTTTTT

abundance: .
j_gene: TRBJ2-3
d_gene: .
len: 14
v_gene: TRBV5-1
CDR3aa: CASFAGPHTDTQYF
CDR3nt: TGCGCCAGCTTTGCAGGGCCCCACACAGATACGCAGTATTTT

abundance: .
j_gene: TRBJ1-1
d_gene: .
len: 14
v_gene: TRBV6-5
CDR3aa: CASSYTGGGPEAFF
CDR3nt: TGTGCCAGCAGTTACACGGGCGGGGGTCCTGAAGCTTTCTTT

abundance: once
j_gene: TRBJ1-5
d_gene: .
len: 13
v_gene: TRBV19
CDR3aa: CASKDRSNQPQHF
CDR3nt: TGTGCCAGTAAAGACAGGAGCAATCAGCCCCAGCATTTT

abundance: .
j_gene: TRBJ1-2
d_gene: TRBD1
len: 12
v_gene: TRBV27
CDR3aa: CASSPQGDGYTF
CDR3nt: TGTGCCAGCAGCCCCCAGGGGGATGGCTACACCTTC

abundance: .
j_gene: TRBJ2-7
d_gene: TRBD2
len: 20
v_gene: TRBV4-3
CDR3aa: CASSQVRPTSGGAFPYEQYF
CDR3nt: TGCGCCAGCAGCCAAGTGCGCCCGACTAGCGGGGGGGCGTTCCCCTACGAGCAGTACTTC

abundance: .
j_gene: TRBJ1-5
d_gene: TRBD1
len: 15
v_gene: TRBV4-1
CDR3aa: CASSQEGTVGQPQHF
CDR3nt: TGCGCCAGCAGCCAAGAGGGGACAGTGGGACAGCCCCAGCATTTT

abundance: .
j_gene: TRBJ1-2
d_gene: TRBD1
len: 15
v_gene: TRBV27
CDR3aa: CASSLGTGVESGYTF
CDR3nt: TGTGCCAGCAGTTTAGGTACAGGGGTAGAATCTGGCTACACCTTC

abundance: .
j_gene: TRBJ2-3
d_gene: .
len: 15
v_gene: TRBV5-1
CDR3aa: CASSFSRQGGDTQYF
CDR3nt: TGCGCCAGCAGCTTTTCTCGACAGGGAGGAGATACGCAGTATTTT

abundance: .
j_gene: TRBJ1-5
d_gene: .
len: 15
v_gene: TRBV27
CDR3aa: CASSFKGGSNQPQHF
CDR3nt: TGTGCCAGCAGTTTTAAAGGAGGCAGCAATCAGCCCCAGCATTTT

abundance: .
j_gene: TRBJ2-6
d_gene: .
len: 17
v_gene: TRBV2
CDR3aa: CASSEWTARSGANVLTF
CDR3nt: TGTGCCAGCAGTGAATGGACAGCGCGCTCTGGGGCCAACGTCCTGACTTTC

abundance: few
j_gene: TRBJ2-1
d_gene: .
len: 14
v_gene: TRBV27
CDR3aa: CASSLAPGASEQFF
CDR3nt: TGTGCCAGCAGTTTAGCCCCAGGGGCCTCAGAGCAGTTCTTC

abundance: few
j_gene: TRBJ1-2
d_gene: .
len: 17
v_gene: TRBV24-1
CDR3aa: CATSDATTGKLAGGYTF
CDR3nt: TGTGCCACCAGTGATGCTACGACAGGAAAACTAGCGGGGGGCTACACCTTC

abundance: .
j_gene: TRBJ2-2
d_gene: .
len: 15
v_gene: TRBV2
CDR3aa: CASSFGSAGTGELFF
CDR3nt: TGTGCCAGCAGTTTTGGTTCCGCGGGCACCGGGGAGCTGTTTTTT

abundance: .
j_gene: TRBJ2-7
d_gene: .
len: 16
v_gene: TRBV6-1
CDR3aa: CASSEMAQVGSYEQYF
CDR3nt: TGTGCCAGCAGTGAAATGGCCCAGGTCGGATCCTACGAGCAGTACTTC

abundance: .
j_gene: TRBJ2-7
d_gene: .
len: 12
v_gene: TRBV12-3/TRBV12-4
CDR3aa: CASSGSRYEQYF
CDR3nt: TGTGCCAGCAGCGGGTCGAGATACGAGCAGTACTTC

abundance: .
j_gene: TRBJ1-1
d_gene: TRBD1
len: 14
v_gene: TRBV18
CDR3aa: CASSPDRGVTEAFF
CDR3nt: TGTGCCAGCTCACCTGACAGGGGGGTCACTGAAGCTTTCTTT

abundance: .
j_gene: TRBJ1-2
d_gene: .
len: 14
v_gene: TRBV7-2
CDR3aa: CASSLETGIYGYTF
CDR3nt: TGTGCCAGCAGCTTGGAAACAGGGATCTATGGCTACACCTTC

abundance: .
j_gene: TRBJ2-7
d_gene: TRBD1
len: 14
v_gene: TRBV6-5
CDR3aa: CASRAGQGAGEQYF
CDR3nt: TGTGCCAGCAGGGCGGGACAGGGGGCGGGCGAGCAGTACTTC

abundance: once
j_gene: TRBJ2-7
d_gene: TRBD1
len: 15
v_gene: TRBV5-4
CDR3aa: CASSRQGSGSYEQYF
CDR3nt: TGTGCCAGCAGCCGACAGGGGTCAGGGTCCTACGAGCAGTACTTC

abundance: .
j_gene: TRBJ1-2
d_gene: .
len: 14
v_gene: TRBV28
CDR3aa: CATANSRGGYGYTF
CDR3nt: TGTGCCACCGCGAACTCTCGGGGAGGATATGGCTACACCTTC

abundance: .
j_gene: TRBJ2-7
d_gene: TRBD1
len: 14
v_gene: TRBV13
CDR3aa: CASSLGDRVNEQYF
CDR3nt: TGTGCCAGCAGCTTAGGGGACAGGGTGAACGAGCAGTACTTC

abundance: .
j_gene: TRBJ2-3
d_gene: .
len: 13
v_gene: TRBV18
CDR3aa: CASSPSGVDTQYF
CDR3nt: TGTGCCAGCTCACCGTCAGGGGTAGATACGCAGTATTTT

abundance: .
j_gene: TRBJ2-2
d_gene: TRBD2
len: 18
v_gene: TRBV7-6
CDR3aa: CASSPGLAGVANTGELFF
CDR3nt: TGTGCCAGCAGCCCGGGACTAGCGGGAGTAGCGAACACCGGGGAGCTGTTTTTT

abundance: once
j_gene: TRBJ1-5
d_gene: TRBD1
len: 15
v_gene: TRBV9
CDR3aa: CASNLEGQGNQPQHF
CDR3nt: TGTGCCAGCAACCTCGAGGGACAGGGCAATCAGCCCCAGCATTTT

abundance: few
j_gene: TRBJ1-2
d_gene: TRBD1
len: 12
v_gene: TRBV12-5
CDR3aa: CASGDRGHGYTF
CDR3nt: TGTGCTAGTGGGGACAGGGGGCATGGCTACACCTTC

abundance: many
j_gene: TRBJ2-3
d_gene: .
len: 16
v_gene: TRBV28
CDR3aa: CASSSLHKTSTDTQYF
CDR3nt: TGTGCCAGCAGTTCCCTACATAAGACTAGCACAGATACGCAGTATTTT

abundance: .
j_gene: TRBJ2-1
d_gene: TRBD1
len: 16
v_gene: TRBV19
CDR3aa: CASSQGQGFSYNEQFF
CDR3nt: TGTGCCAGTAGCCAGGGACAGGGGTTTAGCTACAATGAGCAGTTCTTC

abundance: .
j_gene: TRBJ1-3
d_gene: .
len: 17
v_gene: TRBV28
CDR3aa: CASSLGSGHLTGNTIYF
CDR3nt: TGTGCCAGCAGTTTAGGCTCAGGGCATCTTACTGGAAACACCATATATTTT

abundance: .
j_gene: TRBJ1-5
d_gene: .
len: 17
v_gene: TRBV4-1
CDR3aa: CASSQAGVSSYDQPQHF
CDR3nt: TGCGCCAGCAGCCAAGCTGGAGTTTCATCCTATGATCAGCCCCAGCATTTT

abundance: .
j_gene: TRBJ1-2
d_gene: .
len: 13
v_gene: TRBV3-1/TRBV3-2
CDR3aa: CASSQGAGDGYTF
CDR3nt: TGTGCCAGCAGCCAAGGGGCAGGGGATGGCTACACCTTC

abundance: .
j_gene: TRBJ2-7
d_gene: TRBD2
len: 18
v_gene: TRBV5-1
CDR3aa: CASSLGGLAGPRSYEQYF
CDR3nt: TGCGCCAGCAGCTTGGGGGGACTAGCGGGGCCGCGCTCCTACGAGCAGTACTTC

abundance: .
j_gene: TRBJ1-4
d_gene: TRBD1
len: 16
v_gene: TRBV28
CDR3aa: CASSPPPRGVIEKLFF
CDR3nt: TGTGCCAGCAGTCCCCCCCCCAGGGGGGTTATAGAAAAACTGTTTTTT

abundance: .
j_gene: TRBJ2-5
d_gene: .
len: 12
v_gene: TRBV14
CDR3aa: CASSPGLETQYF
CDR3nt: TGTGCCAGCAGCCCAGGATTGGAGACCCAGTACTTC

abundance: .
j_gene: TRBJ2-2
d_gene: .
len: 16
v_gene: TRBV5-6
CDR3aa: CASSFNARVNTGELFF
CDR3nt: TGTGCCAGCAGCTTTAACGCTCGGGTGAACACCGGGGAGCTGTTTTTT

abundance: .
j_gene: TRBJ1-5
d_gene: .
len: 14
v_gene: TRBV19
CDR3aa: CASSPGGSNQPQHF
CDR3nt: TGTGCCAGTAGTCCGGGGGGCAGCAATCAGCCCCAGCATTTT

abundance: .
j_gene: TRBJ1-2
d_gene: TRBD1
len: 12
v_gene: TRBV28
CDR3aa: CASSSPGQGNTF
CDR3nt: TGTGCCAGCAGTTCACCGGGACAGGGAAACACCTTC